The 25 T cell receptor beta chains below come from one sample, sequenced in a study of T cell responses to AZD1222 COVID-19 vaccine. Assay used: immunoSEQ multiplex PCR; TCRdb lists only in-frame clones, some missing. The sample has approximately 140,000 clones, 90% to 95% seen once. The source was peripheral blood, collected 28 days after the second AZD1222 dose. Source of these receptors: an adult who received the AZD1222 COVID-19 vaccine.

This clone was recorded a few times. The V and J genes are TRBV25-1 and TRBJ1-4; no clear D. Germline CDR1 and CDR2: MGHDK and SYGVNS. The CDR3 runs to 13 residues. V was shortened by 7 bases and J by 4 bases, with 10 bases between the two germline ends. The CDR3 coding sequence is TGTGCCAGCACCGGGATCTATAATGAAAAACTGTTTTTT. Protein product: CASTGIYNEKLFF.

The CDR3 nucleotides read TGTGCCAGCAGTCTCGATGGGGCGATTACTACTAACTATGGCTACACCTTC. It codes for CASSLDGAITTNYGYTF. This chain connects TRBV5-5 to TRBJ1-2; maybe TRBD1 (5 bases). Trimming removed 5 bases at V and 0 bases at J, with 20 bases between. The germline V gene encodes CDR1 SGHKS and CDR2 YYEKEE (reference sequence). The CDR3 length is 17 residues. Drawing the rest from reference TRBV5-5 and TRBJ1-2, the complete variable domain is DAGVTQSPTHLIKTRGQQVTLRCSPISGHKSVSWYQQVLGQGPQFIFQYYEKEERGRGNFPDRFSARQFPNYSSELNVNALLLGDSALYLCASSLDGAITTNYGYTFGSGTRLTVV.

The sample holds one count of this clone. The V call is TRBV5-1, the J call TRBJ1-6; maybe TRBD1 (6 bases). CDR3 length equals 17 residues. The germline V gene has CDR1 SGHRS and CDR2 YFSETQ. V shed 4 bases and J shed 5 bases, with 19 bases lying between them. In DNA, the CDR3 is TGCGCCAGCAGCCCAGGGGACGGACGTACAAATAATTCACCCCTCCACTTT. Protein: CASSPGDGRTNNSPLHF.

The genes are TRBV10-3 and TRBJ2-7; 7 bases align to TRBD2. Germline loops: CDR1 ENHRY, CDR2 SYGVKD. This CDR3 region has 17 residues. V was pared by 10 bases and J by 2 bases, with 20 bases of the junction left unmatched. In nucleotides, the CDR3 is TGTGCCACCCTTCCGGGCCTCGTCCGGGGGGAAGCCTACGAGCAGTACTTC. This sequence encodes CATLPGLVRGEAYEQYF.

This chain uses TRBV14 with TRBJ2-7; D is tentatively TRBD1 or TRBD2 (5 bases each). Germline CDR1 reads SGHDN; CDR2 reads FVKESK. Trimming took 1 base from V and 0 from J, leaving 13 bases between them. This CDR3 region has 16 residues. CDR3 protein: CASSQGAGTISYEQYF. The CDR3 coding sequence is TGTGCCAGCAGCCAAGGGGCAGGGACGATCTCCTACGAGCAGTACTTC.

To note about this clone: In the same sample, other DNA sequences code for this CDR3. This chain connects TRBV30 to TRBJ2-1; possible D gene TRBD2, 6 bases. Germline V CDR1 and CDR2: GTSNPN, SVGIG (reference sequence). V lost 3 bases, J lost 3 bases, and 6 bases lay in between. The CDR3 has 12 amino acids. The CDR3 DNA is TGTGCCTGGAGCGGGAGCTACAATGAGCAGTTCTTC. Its protein product is CAWSGSYNEQFF.

This sequence joins TRBV18 and TRBJ1-4; 7 bases are a match to TRBD1. In germline, CDR1 is KGHSH, CDR2 LQKENI. Trimming cost V 3 bases and J 4 bases; bases outside gene matches: 11. This CDR3 is 17 amino acids long. The CDR3, as DNA: TGTGCCAGCTCACCCGATCCCCCCGGGACAGTTAATGAAAAACTGTTTTTT. The encoded protein is CASSPDPPGTVNEKLFF.

This chain uses TRBV7-2 with TRBJ1-5; D unresolved. The CDR3 sequence is 13 residues long. Trimming pared 5 bases from V and 5 bases from J, leaving 10 bases between. The germline V gene has CDR1 SGHTA and CDR2 FQGNSA. DNA for the CDR3: TGTGCCAGCAGCCTCACCGGGGATCAGCCCCAGCATTTT. It yields the protein CASSLTGDQPQHF.

This sequence joins TRBV7-8 and TRBJ2-7; 7 nucleotides match TRBD1. Germline V lookup: CDR1 SGHVS, CDR2 FQNEAQ. The V gene end was trimmed by 1 base and the J gene end by 3 bases; junction bases not matched to a gene: 3. This CDR3 comprises 14 residues. Here the CDR3 reads CASSLEGGNYEQYF. The CDR3 DNA sequence: TGTGCCAGCAGCTTAGAAGGGGGCAACTACGAGCAGTACTTC.

The chain couples TRBV5-6 to TRBJ2-3, with 8 bases matching TRBD1. CDR1 SGHDT and CDR2 YYEEEE come from the germline V gene. The CDR3 consists of 16 residues. V was pared by 4 bases and J by 1 base, with 8 bases of the junction left unmatched. CDR3 in amino acids: CASSRDRGRRTDTQYF. The CDR3 DNA is TGTGCCAGCAGCCGAGACAGGGGCCGTCGCACAGATACGCAGTATTTT.

CDR3 DNA: TGTGCCAGCAGCGTAGAAGTGACGGGCGGCGACTATGGCTACACCTTC. It specifies CASSVEVTGGDYGYTF. This chain uses TRBV9 with TRBJ1-2; D is unclear. Deletions cut 0 bases from V and 3 bases from J, with 15 bases between. Germline lookup yields CDR1 SGDLS and CDR2 YYNGEE. This CDR3 has 16 residues. Based on the CDR3 plus reference TRBV9 and TRBJ1-2, the full variable domain is DSGVTQTPKHLITATGQRVTLRCSPRSGDLSVYWYQQSLDQGLQFLIQYYNGEERAKGNILERFSAQQFPDLHSELNLSSLELGDSALYFCASSVEVTGGDYGYTFGSGTRLTVV.

This chain connects TRBV5-8 to TRBJ1-5; 7 bases map to TRBD1. V shed 0 bases and J 8 bases; nucleotides not matched to a gene: 5. This CDR3 spans 14 amino acids. Per germline, CDR1 SGHTS and CDR2 YDEGEE. The CDR3 sequence is CASSLDRGNKPQHF. The CDR3 DNA is TGTGCCAGCAGCTTGGACAGGGGAAATAAGCCCCAGCATTTT.

The V gene is TRBV2, the J gene TRBJ1-2, with a tentative D call TRBD1 (5 bases). The germline V gene encodes CDR1 SNHLY and CDR2 FYNNEI. The CDR3 length is 16 residues. With 5 bases removed from V and 0 bases from J, the gap between germline ends came to 16 bases. The CDR3 nucleotides are TGTGCCAGCAGTCTCGTCCGGGACGTCACTAACTATGGCTACACCTTC. Residues: CASSLVRDVTNYGYTF. The full variable domain, completed using reference TRBV2 and TRBJ1-2, is EPEVTQTPSHQVTQMGQEVILRCVPISNHLYFYWYRQILGQKVEFLVSFYNNEISEKSEIFDDQFSVERPDGSNFTLKIRSTKLEDSAMYFCASSLVRDVTNYGYTFGSGTRLTVV.

The chain joins TRBV9 to TRBJ2-1; weak D call: TRBD2 (6 bases). The CDR3 spans 12 residues. V lost 5 bases, J lost 15 bases, and 18 bases lay in between. Germline V gene sequence: CDR1 SGDLS, CDR2 YYNGEE. Written as DNA, the CDR3 is TGTGCCAGCAGTGACCGGGAGCGAAGGGGGTTCTTC. Translated: CASSDRERRGFF.

The chain links TRBV29-1 to TRBJ2-7; D gene ambiguous. The CDR3 totals 13 residues. The germline V gene encodes CDR1 SQVTM and CDR2 ANQGSEA. Trimming took 4 bases from V and 0 from J, leaving 10 bases between them. DNA for the CDR3: TGCAGCGTTGTCACCGGCAGCTCCTACGAGCAGTACTTC. Protein: CSVVTGSSYEQYF.

Judged by abundance, this clone is medium-sized. The rearrangement links TRBV30 to TRBJ1-3; D is possibly TRBD1 (5 bases). This CDR3 has 13 residues. Trimming stripped 0 bases from V and 3 bases from J, with 6 bases between. The V gene's germline CDR1 is GTSNPN and CDR2 SVGIG (reference sequence). CDR3 protein: CAWSVTGGNTIYF. The CDR3 DNA reads as TGTGCCTGGAGTGTAACAGGTGGAAACACCATATATTTT.

The genes are TRBV4-1 and TRBJ2-7; 9 bases align to TRBD1. CDR1 is MGHRA, CDR2 YSYEKL, per germline. V gave up 4 bases and J gave up 0 bases; unmatched junction bases: 7. There are 16 residues in the CDR3. The CDR3 sequence is CASSLQTGGLSYEQYF. The CDR3 coding sequence is TGCGCCAGCAGCCTACAAACAGGGGGCCTCTCCTACGAGCAGTACTTC.

DNA of the CDR3: TGTGCCAGCAGCGGCCTCCCGGGACAGGGAGACTACAACTATGGCTACACCTTC. Protein: CASSGLPGQGDYNYGYTF. V gene TRBV9 combines with J gene TRBJ1-2; 9 bases are a match to TRBD1. Germline V gives CDR1 SGDLS, CDR2 YYNGEE. The CDR3 is 18 residues long. Unmatched junction bases numbered 14, after V lost 3 bases and J lost 2 bases.

The CDR3 DNA reads TGCGCCAGCAGCGCGACAGGGGACCCCGACGGCTCTGGAAACACCATATATTTT. It codes for CASSATGDPDGSGNTIYF. The gene calls are TRBV5-1 and TRBJ1-3, with 8 bases identical to TRBD1. The J segment lost 0 bases and the V segment lost 4 bases, leaving 12 bases of the junction unmatched. The length of the CDR3 is 18 residues. Germline CDR1 is SGHRS and CDR2 is YFSETQ.

This clone showed up just once. The V call is TRBV19, the J call TRBJ1-2; TRBD1 is a possible D gene (5 bases). V lost 5 bases to trimming and J lost 6 bases, with 13 bases between them. Germline lookup yields CDR1 LNHDA and CDR2 SQIVND (reference sequence). The CDR3 has 13 residues. CDR3 DNA: TGTGCCAGTAGTTCCCGGGGGTGGGATGGCTACACCTTC. Translated, it gives CASSSRGWDGYTF.

The rearrangement joins TRBV12-5 to TRBJ1-2; TRBD1 agrees at 7 bases. This CDR3 has 19 residues. Germline V gene lookup returns CDR1 LGHNT and CDR2 FRNRAP. V was clipped by 2 bases and J by 0 bases; unmatched bases: 15. The CDR3 protein is CASGLMGDSDRETNYGYTF. Written as DNA, the CDR3 is TGTGCTAGTGGTTTGATGGGGGACAGCGATCGTGAAACTAACTATGGCTACACCTTC.

CDR3 DNA sequence: TGTGCCAGCAGCCACTCACTCCAACCCGCAGATACGCAGTATTTT. Translated: CASSHSLQPADTQYF. This chain links TRBV4-2 with TRBJ2-3; no clear D gene. Germline loops: CDR1 LGHNA, CDR2 YNFKEQ. The length of the CDR3 is 15 residues. Trimming removed 3 bases from V and 4 bases from J, with 14 bases in between.

The V call is TRBV7-3, the J call TRBJ2-5, with 9 positions matching TRBD2. CDR1 SGHTA and CDR2 FQGTGA come from the germline V gene. After removal of 5 bases from V and 1 base from J, the junction contained 2 bases not matched to a gene. The CDR3 totals 14 residues. CDR3 region: CASSLAGFQETQYF. In DNA form, the CDR3 reads TGTGCCAGCAGCCTAGCGGGATTCCAAGAGACCCAGTACTTC.

The CDR3 spells CASSSRISYNEQFF. The DNA of the CDR3 is TGTGCCAGCAGCTCCCGGATCTCCTACAATGAGCAGTTCTTC. This chain links TRBV7-2 with TRBJ2-1; no reliable D call. This CDR3 comprises 14 residues. Germline CDR1 is SGHTA and CDR2 is FQGNSA. The V gene lost 4 bases and the J gene lost 0 bases, with 7 bases spanning the gap.

This sequence joins TRBV29-1 and TRBJ1-1; D remains unclear. Trimming took off 6 bases at V and 1 base at J, with 18 bases between the two ends. Germline loops: CDR1 SQVTM, CDR2 ANQGSEA. The CDR3 runs 15 residues. Here the CDR3 DNA reads TGCAGCGTCCCCATGATCCGGACGGGGAACACTGAAGCTTTCTTT. Amino acid sequence: CSVPMIRTGNTEAFF.